This is a list of T cell receptor beta chains from one sample in a study of cytomegalovirus exposure and HLA in healthy donors. The assay was immunoSEQ multiplex PCR, and TCRdb's table has in-frame clones only and misses some. The sample consists of about 77,000 clones, around 79% of them appearing once. Sequencing was done on a sample of PBMCs. The receptors derive from a man aged 35-49 years in good health and CMV-seronegative. Both conserved end residues are part of each CDR3. The D gene is left open where the match is weak. The size entry is marked missing in some rows and otherwise reads once, few, many or a size class.

CDR3 length	clone size	D gene	V gene	J gene	CDR3 protein	CDR3 DNA
14	NA	TRBD1	TRBV30	TRBJ2-7	CAWSKDRGYYEQYF	TGTGCCTGGAGCAAGGACAGGGGGTATTACGAGCAGTACTTC
19	NA	TRBD2	TRBV4-3	TRBJ2-1	CASSRLAGGPESSYNEQFF	TGCGCCAGCAGTAGACTAGCGGGAGGGCCCGAGAGCTCCTACAATGAGCAGTTCTTC
15	NA	NA	TRBV5-1	TRBJ2-3	CASRIGRDQGGTQYF	TGCGCCAGCAGGATTGGCAGGGACCAGGGGGGTACGCAGTATTTT
14	NA	NA	TRBV7-2	TRBJ2-1	CASSSTVVGGEQFF	TGTGCCAGCAGCTCGACAGTCGTAGGTGGTGAGCAGTTCTTC
16	NA	NA	TRBV10-1	TRBJ2-7	CASSRSDIITSNEQYF	TGCGCCAGCAGTCGATCCGACATTATAACCAGCAACGAGCAGTACTTC
14	once	NA	TRBV28	TRBJ2-2	CAIPDRRNTGELFF	TGTGCCATTCCCGACAGACGAAACACCGGGGAGCTGTTTTTT
13	NA	NA	TRBV19	TRBJ1-5	CASTDFGNQPQHF	TGTGCCAGTACCGACTTTGGGAATCAGCCCCAGCATTTT
15	NA	TRBD1	TRBV6-1	TRBJ1-1	CASSERPGGTDEAFF	TGTGCCAGCAGTGAGAGACCAGGGGGTACAGATGAAGCTTTCTTT
12	NA	TRBD1	TRBV15	TRBJ2-7	CATGKGASEQYF	TGTGCCACCGGCAAGGGGGCTTCCGAGCAGTACTTC
15	NA	TRBD2	TRBV9	TRBJ2-7	CASSPGWTSTNEQYF	TGTGCCAGCAGCCCGGGGTGGACTAGCACCAACGAGCAGTACTTC
13	NA	TRBD1	TRBV30	TRBJ1-4	CAWSLGQGKKLFF	TGTGCCTGGAGTCTAGGACAGGGGAAAAAACTGTTTTTT
17	NA	NA	TRBV19	TRBJ2-1	CASSFGPVGVAYNEQFF	TGTGCCAGTAGTTTCGGTCCGGTGGGAGTGGCCTACAATGAGCAGTTCTTC
16	NA	TRBD2	TRBV28	TRBJ2-3	CASTLGGLASTDTQYF	TGTGCCAGCACCCTAGGGGGACTAGCGAGCACAGATACGCAGTATTTT
11	NA	TRBD2	TRBV7-9	TRBJ2-7	CASSPGGEQYF	TGTGCCAGCAGCCCGGGGGGCGAGCAGTACTTC
14	NA	NA	TRBV9	TRBJ2-7	CASSVDSARYEQYF	TGTGCCAGCAGCGTTGACAGTGCCCGCTACGAGCAGTACTTC
14	NA	TRBD2	TRBV6-5	TRBJ2-7	CASSLLAGHYEQYF	TGTGCCAGCAGTTTGCTAGCGGGGCACTACGAGCAGTACTTC
13	NA	NA	TRBV7-7	TRBJ2-7	CARPVQGNYEQYF	TGTGCTAGGCCCGTGCAGGGGAACTACGAGCAGTACTTC
14	NA	TRBD2	TRBV12-5	TRBJ2-5	CASGLAGGGETQYF	TGTGCTAGTGGACTAGCGGGAGGGGGGGAGACCCAGTACTTC
14	NA	TRBD1	TRBV18	TRBJ2-7	CASSPWTGGDEQYF	TGTGCCAGCTCACCATGGACAGGGGGCGACGAGCAGTACTTC
18	NA	TRBD2	TRBV15	TRBJ2-2	CATSRELAGGNKDGELFF	TGTGCCACCAGCAGAGAGCTAGCGGGAGGGAATAAGGACGGGGAGCTGTTTTTT
14	few	TRBD1	TRBV18	TRBJ1-1	CASSFGQGNTEAFF	TGTGCCAGCTCGTTCGGACAGGGGAACACTGAAGCTTTCTTT
12	NA	NA	TRBV6-1	TRBJ2-3	CASRTTTDTQYF	TGTGCCAGCAGAACTACCACAGATACGCAGTATTTT
12	NA	NA	TRBV19	TRBJ1-5	CASGSLNQPQHF	TGTGCCAGCGGGTCTTTGAATCAGCCCCAGCATTTT
15	NA	TRBD2	TRBV19	TRBJ2-1	CASSIAREGRNEQFF	TGTGCCAGTAGTATAGCCCGGGAGGGCCGGAATGAGCAGTTCTTC
15	NA	TRBD1	TRBV7-9	TRBJ1-2	CASSTTGTSNYGYTF	TGTGCCAGCAGCACGACAGGGACTTCAAACTATGGCTACACCTTC
15	NA	TRBD1	TRBV19	TRBJ1-5	CASTIDREVYQPQHF	TGTGCCAGTACCATTGACAGGGAAGTCTATCAGCCCCAGCATTTT
15	NA	TRBD1	TRBV2	TRBJ1-2	CASSDTGGGGYGYTF	TGTGCCAGCAGTGACACAGGGGGCGGCGGCTATGGCTACACCTTC
13	NA	TRBD1	TRBV2	TRBJ1-1	CASREQGGTEAFF	TGTGCCAGCAGGGAACAGGGGGGAACTGAAGCTTTCTTT
13	NA	NA	TRBV27	TRBJ2-7	CASSLSPEREQYF	TGTGCCAGCAGTTTATCACCGGAGCGCGAGCAGTACTTC